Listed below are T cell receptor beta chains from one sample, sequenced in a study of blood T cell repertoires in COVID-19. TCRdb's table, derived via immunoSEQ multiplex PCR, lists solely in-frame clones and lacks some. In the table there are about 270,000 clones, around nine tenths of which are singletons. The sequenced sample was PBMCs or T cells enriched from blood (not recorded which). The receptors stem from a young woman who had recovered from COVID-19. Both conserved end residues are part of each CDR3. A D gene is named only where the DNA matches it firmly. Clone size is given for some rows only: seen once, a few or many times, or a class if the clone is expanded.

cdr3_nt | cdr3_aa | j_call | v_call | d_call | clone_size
TGTGCCAGTAGTATAGATGGGACAGGGGGAGGTAATGAGCAGTTCTTC | CASSIDGTGGGNEQFF | TRBJ2-1 | TRBV19 | TRBD1 | .
TGTGCCAGCAGCGTATCGTCAGGCACAGATACGCAGTATTTT | CASSVSSGTDTQYF | TRBJ2-3 | TRBV9 | . | few
TGTGCCAGCAGTTTAGGGGGCCCCAATAGCAATCAGCCCCAGCATTTT | CASSLGGPNSNQPQHF | TRBJ1-5 | TRBV28 | . | .
TGCGCCAGCAGCTTGAGAACAGGCACAGATACGCAGTATTTT | CASSLRTGTDTQYF | TRBJ2-3 | TRBV5-1 | . | .
TGTGCCTGGAGTGCCCAGACAGGGGGCTTCACTGAAGCTTTCTTT | CAWSAQTGGFTEAFF | TRBJ1-1 | TRBV30 | TRBD1 | .
TGTGCCAGCAGCTTGGGCAGCCTCAATGAGCAGTTCTTC | CASSLGSLNEQFF | TRBJ2-1 | TRBV7-8 | . | .
TGTGCCAGCAGCAAAGTTTCACAGAGAGAGACCCAGTACTTC | CASSKVSQRETQYF | TRBJ2-5 | TRBV21-1 | . | .
TGTGCCTGGAGTCGAGGGGGCCAGGCGGGATACGAGCAGTACTTC | CAWSRGGQAGYEQYF | TRBJ2-7 | TRBV30 | . | .
TGTGCCAGCAGCCAAAGCCCAGCGGGGTTCCAAGAGACCCAGTACTTC | CASSQSPAGFQETQYF | TRBJ2-5 | TRBV3-1/TRBV3-2 | TRBD2 | once
TGTGCCAGCAGCTTAGACTTGAGCTTCGGTGAGCAGTTCTTC | CASSLDLSFGEQFF | TRBJ2-1 | TRBV11-3 | . | .
TGTGCCAGCAGCTCGGGGGGATCTGGAAACACCATATATTTT | CASSSGGSGNTIYF | TRBJ1-3 | TRBV28 | . | .
TGCGCCAGCAGCCCGGCCGTGGGGGGTCAGCCCCAGCATTTT | CASSPAVGGQPQHF | TRBJ1-5 | TRBV4-1 | . | few
TGTGCTAGTGCCCTTGAGCGTGAAAAACTGTTTTTT | CASALEREKLFF | TRBJ1-4 | TRBV12-5 | . | .
TGTGCCAGCAGCTTAACTAGCTGGGGAAGGAGGGAGCAGTTCTTC | CASSLTSWGRREQFF | TRBJ2-1 | TRBV7-6 | . | .
TGCAGCGTCCGGGACAGGCTTACCTACTCCCACAAAACGTACTATGGCTACACCTTC | CSVRDRLTYSHKTYYGYTF | TRBJ1-2 | TRBV29-1 | TRBD1 | once
TGTGCCAGCAGCTTAGTACGGGGGAGTGGTGAGCAGTACTTC | CASSLVRGSGEQYF | TRBJ2-7 | TRBV7-2 | . | .
TGTGCCTGGAGTCCGACCGGACAGGGCGGTCAGCCCCAGCATTTT | CAWSPTGQGGQPQHF | TRBJ1-5 | TRBV30 | TRBD1 | .
TGTGCCAGCAGCTTAGTAGGACAGGGGAGCTACACCTTC | CASSLVGQGSYTF | TRBJ1-2 | TRBV7-9 | TRBD1 | .
TGTGCCAGCAGCTTATTCGGGGGGTCTGGAAACACCATATATTTT | CASSLFGGSGNTIYF | TRBJ1-3 | TRBV7-2 | . | .
TGTGCCAGCAGCCAAGATGCGGGCCCTGGGGCCAACGTCCTGACTTTC | CASSQDAGPGANVLTF | TRBJ2-6 | TRBV3-1/TRBV3-2 | . | .
TGTGCCAGCAGCTCCCTCGGGTCGGTCCAAGAGACCCAGTACTTC | CASSSLGSVQETQYF | TRBJ2-5 | TRBV5-6 | . | .
TGTGCCATCAGGGACGACAGGGGGTCTACGAACACCGGGGAGCTGTTTTTT | CAIRDDRGSTNTGELFF | TRBJ2-2 | TRBV10-3 | TRBD1 | .
TGCGCCAGCAGCTTACGGGGTTTCACTGAAGCTTTCTTT | CASSLRGFTEAFF | TRBJ1-1 | TRBV5-1 | . | .
TGTGCCAGCAGCTCAGCTCGACAGAGCCAAGAGACCCAGTACTTC | CASSSARQSQETQYF | TRBJ2-5 | TRBV11-3 | . | .
TGTGCCATAGGGGGTTTCTCGAACACTGAAGCTTTCTTT | CAIGGFSNTEAFF | TRBJ1-1 | TRBV6-6 | . | .
TGTGCCAGTACTCGACAGGGGCTCTCTGGGGCCAACGTCCTGACTTTC | CASTRQGLSGANVLTF | TRBJ2-6 | TRBV19 | TRBD1 | .
TGTGCCAGCAGCCCCCTTAATGGCTACACCTTC | CASSPLNGYTF | TRBJ1-2 | TRBV12-3/TRBV12-4 | . | .
TGTGCCAACTCGACATACATGAACACTGAAGCTTTCTTT | CANSTYMNTEAFF | TRBJ1-1 | TRBV2 | . | .
TGTGCCAGCAGCGCGGGCCTGTTAGCGGACGCTGACAATGAGCAGTTCTTC | CASSAGLLADADNEQFF | TRBJ2-1 | TRBV9 | . | once
TGTGCCAGTAGCTCCGATGAACTAGCGGGGGGGCCGGACAATGAGCAGTTCTTC | CASSSDELAGGPDNEQFF | TRBJ2-1 | TRBV19 | TRBD2 | .
TGTGCCAGCTCACCCCTGGGACAGAGTAATTCACCCCTCCACTTT | CASSPLGQSNSPLHF | TRBJ1-6 | TRBV18 | TRBD1 | few
TGTGCCAGCAGTTTAGCGAACGGTGAAGCTTTCTTT | CASSLANGEAFF | TRBJ1-1 | TRBV12-3/TRBV12-4 | . | .
TGCAGCGTTGCCGACTTTTTAGGGAGTAGCTCAGATACGCAGTATTTT | CSVADFLGSSSDTQYF | TRBJ2-3 | TRBV29-1 | . | once
TGTGCCAGCAGTTCAAGGACTAGCGGACGCACAGATACGCAGTATTTT | CASSSRTSGRTDTQYF | TRBJ2-3 | TRBV27 | TRBD2 | .
TGTGCCAGCAGCCCCCGACCTGAAGGGGTCACCGGGGAGCTGTTTTTT | CASSPRPEGVTGELFF | TRBJ2-2 | TRBV5-5 | . | .
TGTGCCAGCAGCTTGGAAGGATGGGACAGGGTGGCAGATACGCAGTATTTT | CASSLEGWDRVADTQYF | TRBJ2-3 | TRBV5-8 | TRBD1 | .
TGTGCCAGCAGCGTGAAGGGGCAAGAGACCCAGTACTTC | CASSVKGQETQYF | TRBJ2-5 | TRBV9 | . | .
TGTGCCAGCAGTTTTGGACAGATTTACTATGGCTACACCTTC | CASSFGQIYYGYTF | TRBJ1-2 | TRBV6-2/TRBV6-3 | . | .
TGCGCCAGCAGACAGATTGGACAGCGGAGCTCCTACGAGCAGTACTTC | CASRQIGQRSSYEQYF | TRBJ2-7 | TRBV4-1 | . | .
TGTGCCAGCAGCCAAGGAAGGGGGCCGGGGCCCCAGCATTTT | CASSQGRGPGPQHF | TRBJ1-5 | TRBV3-1/TRBV3-2 | TRBD1 | .
TGTGCCACCAGTGAACACGGGACAGGGGCCGCGGGTACGCAGTATTTT | CATSEHGTGAAGTQYF | TRBJ2-3 | TRBV24-1 | TRBD1 | .
TGTGCCTCGCGGCGGGGGGGCACAGATACGCAGTATTTT | CASRRGGTDTQYF | TRBJ2-3 | TRBV7-2 | TRBD2 | .
TGTGCCAGCGCCTCTTTAGCCACAGATACGCAGTATTTT | CASASLATDTQYF | TRBJ2-3 | TRBV18 | . | .
TGTGCCAGCAGTGAACCAAGACAACAGGGGCTCGGCACAGATACGCAGTATTTT | CASSEPRQQGLGTDTQYF | TRBJ2-3 | TRBV2 | TRBD1 | .